This is a list of T cell receptor beta chains from one sample in a study of T cell changes during pregnancy in multiple sclerosis. Produced via immunoSEQ multiplex PCR; TCRdb's table is partial and in-frame only. The sample records tens of thousands of clones, nearly 90% being singletons. This sample comprised CD4+ T cells from peripheral blood mononuclear cells, obtained in the third trimester of pregnancy. The receptors originated from a female donor in good health, enrolled as a control in a pregnancy study. Both conserved end residues are part of each CDR3. A D gene is named only where the DNA matches it firmly. Some rows mark clone size as missing; the rest say once, few, many or name a class of expanded clone.

cdr3_aa cdr3_nt j_call clone_size v_call d_call
CASSGQITEAFF TGCGCCAGCAGTGGACAGATCACTGAAGCTTTCTTT TRBJ1-1 . TRBV10-2 .
CASSLVQASNQPQHF TGTGCCAGCAGCTTAGTACAGGCCAGCAATCAGCCCCAGCATTTT TRBJ1-5 once TRBV7-2 .
CASSWERGRIDEQYF TGTGCCAGCAGTTGGGAGCGGGGGCGGATCGACGAGCAGTACTTC TRBJ2-7 . TRBV27 TRBD2
CASSLRGGGNTIYF TGCGCCAGCAGCCTAAGGGGAGGAGGAAACACCATATATTTT TRBJ1-3 . TRBV4-3 .
CASSLQTSLGNEQFF TGCGCCAGCAGCCTTCAGACTAGCCTTGGTAATGAGCAGTTCTTC TRBJ2-1 . TRBV5-1 TRBD2
CSARSAGKNYGYTF TGCAGCGCTAGAAGCGCGGGGAAAAACTATGGCTACACCTTC TRBJ1-2 . TRBV29-1 .
CASSVVPEPRTEAFF TGTGCCAGCAGCGTAGTTCCAGAACCGAGGACTGAAGCTTTCTTT TRBJ1-1 . TRBV9 .
CASSLQGRGEQFF TGTGCCAGCAGTCTACAGGGACGGGGTGAGCAGTTCTTC TRBJ2-1 . TRBV6-6 .
CRVMGGSHQPQHF TGCAGGGTAATGGGGGGGTCCCATCAGCCCCAGCATTTT TRBJ1-5 once TRBV29-1 .
CASSLAAGGPPYNEQFF TGTGCCAGCAGCTTAGCGGCGGGAGGGCCCCCTTACAATGAGCAGTTCTTC TRBJ2-1 . TRBV11-2 TRBD2
CASSLGRILAGHYNEQFF TGTGCCAGCAGCTTAGGGCGTATCTTAGCGGGACATTACAATGAGCAGTTCTTC TRBJ2-1 . TRBV7-8 TRBD2
CASSLSARTGPGNTIYF TGTGCCAGCAGCTTGAGCGCCAGAACAGGTCCTGGAAACACCATATATTTT TRBJ1-3 . TRBV12-1 .
CASSPGSRISSGANVLTF TGTGCCAGCTCACCGGGCTCAAGGATCAGCTCTGGGGCCAACGTCCTGACTTTC TRBJ2-6 . TRBV18 .
CASSIRTGQRTEAFF TGTGCCAGCAGTATCCGGACGGGACAGAGAACTGAAGCTTTCTTT TRBJ1-1 . TRBV27 TRBD1
CASSSGDSYEQYF TGTGCCAGCAGTAGCGGCGACTCCTACGAGCAGTACTTC TRBJ2-7 . TRBV27 .
CASSQDHIAYSGNTIYF TGCGCCAGCAGCCAAGATCATATCGCGTACTCTGGAAACACCATATATTTT TRBJ1-3 once TRBV4-3 .
CACSEDRVLGYTF TGTGCCTGCAGTGAGGACAGGGTTCTTGGCTACACCTTC TRBJ1-2 . TRBV30 TRBD1
CASSQEGLPHGYTF TGCGCCAGCAGCCAAGAGGGCCTTCCCCATGGCTACACCTTC TRBJ1-2 medium-sized TRBV4-1 .
CASSSSSETQYF TGTGCCAGCAGCTCCTCGAGTGAGACCCAGTACTTC TRBJ2-5 . TRBV7-6 .
CASHEGQGGIETQYF TGCGCCAGCCATGAGGGACAGGGGGGGATAGAGACCCAGTACTTC TRBJ2-5 . TRBV5-1 TRBD1
CASSSSDKSYEQYF TGTGCCAGCAGCTCCTCGGACAAATCCTACGAGCAGTACTTC TRBJ2-7 . TRBV5-4 .
CASSIADSPRSGNTIYF TGTGCCAGTAGTATAGCCGATTCACCGCGCTCTGGAAACACCATATATTTT TRBJ1-3 . TRBV19 .
CASSERQGARIF TGTGCCAGCAGTGAAAGGCAGGGGGCTCGAATCTTC TRBJ2-1 . TRBV2 TRBD1
CASSLEPQGRGTSPLHF TGTGCCAGCAGCTTAGAGCCACAGGGCCGAGGTACTTCACCCCTCCACTTT TRBJ1-6 once TRBV7-2 .
CASSELYRVDNEKLFF TGCGCCAGCAGTGAGCTATACAGGGTGGACAATGAAAAACTGTTTTTT TRBJ1-4 . TRBV10-1 .
CASSIGDSPYNEQFF TGTGCCAGTAGTATAGGCGACAGCCCCTACAATGAGCAGTTCTTC TRBJ2-1 . TRBV19 .
CASGEGLNTEAFF TGTGCCAGCGGGGAGGGGTTGAACACTGAAGCTTTCTTT TRBJ1-1 . TRBV19 .
CASSPPGTGNTIYF TGTGCCAGCAGCCCCCCCGGGACTGGAAACACCATATATTTT TRBJ1-3 . TRBV6-6 .
CASSSPGGQQTQYF TGCGCCAGCAGCTCCCCGGGGGGCCAGCAGACCCAGTACTTC TRBJ2-5 . TRBV5-1 .
CASSLAKGLGNQPQHF TGTGCCAGCAGCTTAGCTAAGGGGCTGGGCAATCAGCCCCAGCATTTT TRBJ1-5 once TRBV7-9 .
CAWSVGRGFYEQYF TGTGCCTGGAGTGTAGGGCGGGGGTTCTACGAGCAGTACTTC TRBJ2-7 . TRBV30 TRBD2
CASSLSGVSSGNTIYF TGCGCCAGCAGCTTGTCAGGCGTTAGCTCTGGAAACACCATATATTTT TRBJ1-3 . TRBV5-1 .
CAWSVLTTANNSPLHF TGTGCCTGGAGTGTACTGACTACAGCTAATAATTCACCCCTCCACTTT TRBJ1-6 once TRBV30 .
CASRPDRGGHNQPQHF TGTGCCAGCAGGCCGGACAGGGGGGGCCACAATCAGCCCCAGCATTTT TRBJ1-5 . TRBV27 TRBD1
CASGLENTPPGELFF TGTGCTAGTGGTTTGGAGAATACACCACCCGGGGAGCTGTTTTTT TRBJ2-2 . TRBV12-5 .
CASSALGGSGNTIYF TGTGCCAGCAGCGCCCTAGGGGGCTCTGGAAACACCATATATTTT TRBJ1-3 . TRBV9 .
CSANHRDTQYF TGCAGTGCTAACCATCGGGATACGCAGTATTTT TRBJ2-3 . TRBV20-1 .
CAISPGTGVSGELFF TGTGCCATCAGCCCCGGGACAGGGGTCTCCGGGGAGCTGTTTTTT TRBJ2-2 . TRBV10-3 TRBD1
CASNVGGGVGTEAFF TGTGCCAGCAACGTGGGGGGAGGCGTAGGCACTGAAGCTTTCTTT TRBJ1-1 . TRBV6-6 .
CASSRDNEEMAYGYTF TGCGCCAGCTCTCGGGACAACGAAGAAATGGCTTATGGCTACACCTTC TRBJ1-2 . TRBV5-1 .
CASSERGRGNTIYF TGTGCCAGCAGTGAAAGGGGCAGGGGAAACACCATATATTTT TRBJ1-3 . TRBV6-1 .
CASAASGDEQYF TGTGCCAGCGCGGCTAGCGGGGACGAGCAGTACTTC TRBJ2-7 . TRBV9 TRBD2
CSAGGTGKRETQYF TGCAGCGCCGGCGGAACGGGAAAACGAGAGACCCAGTACTTC TRBJ2-5 . TRBV29-1 .
CASSSDRGHEQYF TGTGCCAGCAGCTCAGACAGGGGTCACGAGCAGTACTTC TRBJ2-7 . TRBV7-2 TRBD1
CASSTGTGGTGELFF TGTGCCAGCAGCACTGGGACGGGGGGCACCGGGGAGCTGTTTTTT TRBJ2-2 . TRBV5-8 TRBD2
CASSVGSSGSTDTQYF TGTGCCAGCAGCGTAGGGTCTAGCGGAAGCACAGATACGCAGTATTTT TRBJ2-3 . TRBV9 TRBD2
CASSLIKGLAQETQYF TGTGCCAGCAGCTTGATTAAAGGACTTGCCCAAGAGACCCAGTACTTC TRBJ2-5 once TRBV5-8 .
CASSVQGTGELFF TGTGCCAGCAGTGTCCAGGGTACCGGGGAGCTGTTTTTT TRBJ2-2 . TRBV6-1 .
CASSPREGARTEAFF TGTGCCAGTAGCCCTCGGGAGGGGGCGCGCACTGAAGCTTTCTTT TRBJ1-1 . TRBV19 TRBD1
CASGRGTGGGNSNQPQHF TGTGCCAGCGGCCGAGGGACAGGGGGCGGAAATAGCAATCAGCCCCAGCATTTT TRBJ1-5 . TRBV27 TRBD1
CASSLDSVSYEQYF TGTGCCAGCAGCTTGGACAGTGTCTCCTACGAGCAGTACTTC TRBJ2-7 . TRBV7-9 .